A selection of T cell receptor beta chains follows, all from one sample in a study of T cells after yellow fever vaccination. TCRdb itself ran the 5' RACE reads through MiXCR, one entry per CDR3 protein. The data show almost 600,000 distinct CDR3 sequences, with approximately 13% seen just once and roughly 13% held by the top ten. The sequencing used PBMCs, collected on the day of the yellow fever booster vaccination. The receptors here all came from a man aged 25 to 40 who received the YFV17D yellow fever vaccine. Each CDR3 is given with its conserved first and last residue. The D gene is left open where the match is weak. Some rows mark clone size as missing; the rest say once, few, many or name a class of expanded clone.

abundance	d_gene	v_gene	len	j_gene	CDR3aa	CDR3nt
few	.	TRBV3-1	15	TRBJ1-1	CASSQGPAGGTEAFF	TGTGCCAGCAGCCAAGGCCCCGCCGGGGGCACTGAAGCTTTCTTT
few	.	TRBV9	13	TRBJ2-1	CASSELANNEQFF	TGTGCCAGCAGCGAATTGGCAAACAATGAGCAGTTCTTC
few	.	TRBV24-1	14	TRBJ2-2	CATSDGQFTGELFF	TGTGCCACCAGTGACGGACAGTTCACCGGGGAGCTGTTTTTT
few	TRBD1	TRBV7-2	13	TRBJ2-1	CASSFDREYEQFF	TGTGCCAGCAGCTTCGACAGGGAGTATGAGCAGTTCTTC
.	.	TRBV7-2	12	TRBJ2-5	CASSPPHGAQYF	TGTGCCAGCAGCCCTCCCCACGGGGCCCAGTACTTC
few	.	TRBV3-1	13	TRBJ1-1	CASSADPGTEAFF	TGTGCCAGCAGCGCCGACCCGGGGACTGAAGCTTTCTTT
few	.	TRBV16	14	TRBJ2-7	CASSRFISSYEQYF	TGTGCCAGCAGCCGATTTATTAGCTCCTACGAGCAGTACTTC
few	TRBD1	TRBV29-1	13	TRBJ1-2	CSVDREGAYGYTF	TGCAGCGTAGACAGGGAGGGGGCCTATGGCTACACCTTC
.	.	TRBV20-1	20	TRBJ2-6	CSARVPRGRISSSGANVLTF	TGCAGTGCTAGAGTCCCACGGGGGAGAATTTCGAGCTCTGGGGCCAACGTCCTGACTTTC
few	TRBD1	TRBV4-3	15	TRBJ2-1	CASSQGTGGNNEQFF	TGCGCCAGCAGCCAAGGGACAGGGGGGAACAATGAGCAGTTCTTC
.	.	TRBV7-9	14	TRBJ1-4	CASSPTSLNEKLFF	TGTGCCAGCAGCCCGACATCCCTTAATGAAAAACTGTTTTTT
few	TRBD2	TRBV5-1	15	TRBJ2-1	CASSLAGLAMDEQFF	TGCGCCAGCAGCTTGGCGGGACTAGCTATGGATGAGCAGTTCTTC
.	.	TRBV27	15	TRBJ2-5	CASRPQLGYQETQYF	TGTGCCAGCAGACCCCAACTTGGGTACCAAGAGACCCAGTACTTC
many	.	TRBV4-3	14	TRBJ1-2	CASSHLQTGRGYTF	TGCGCCAGCAGCCACCTACAGACAGGTCGTGGCTACACCTTC
few	.	TRBV10-3	13	TRBJ2-1	CAIRPGGPGEQFF	TGTGCCATCAGACCAGGGGGGCCCGGGGAGCAGTTCTTC
.	.	TRBV5-1	12	TRBJ2-7	CASSRGGLEQYF	TGCGCCAGCAGCCGTGGAGGTCTCGAGCAGTACTTC
.	.	TRBV11-2	19	TRBJ2-3	CASSFSRSGRAESTDTQYF	TGTGCCAGCAGCTTCAGTAGGAGCGGGCGGGCGGAGAGCACAGATACGCAGTATTTT
few	TRBD2	TRBV19	14	TRBJ2-1	CASRAGGRGNEQFF	TGTGCCAGTCGTGCGGGAGGCCGAGGCAATGAGCAGTTCTTC
.	TRBD1	TRBV29-1	14	TRBJ2-1	CSVEVTTGGDEQFF	TGCAGCGTTGAAGTCACAACAGGGGGCGATGAGCAGTTCTTC
.	TRBD2	TRBV10-3	14	TRBJ2-5	CAISLSGKQETQYF	TGTGCCATCAGTCTAAGCGGGAAACAAGAGACCCAGTACTTC
few	.	TRBV12-3/TRBV12-4	14	TRBJ2-4	CASKPTPAKNIQYF	TGTGCCAGCAAACCCACGCCAGCCAAAAACATTCAGTACTTC
.	.	TRBV4-2	15	TRBJ1-1	CASSLVLLLNTEAFF	TGTGCCAGCAGCTTAGTCTTACTCCTGAACACTGAAGCTTTCTTT
few	.	TRBV29-1	14	TRBJ2-7	CSVVGQLNSYEQYF	TGCAGCGTTGTTGGACAGTTGAACTCCTACGAGCAGTACTTC
many	.	TRBV7-8	13	TRBJ2-5	CASSLDRVETQYF	TGTGCCAGCAGCTTAGACAGGGTAGAGACCCAGTACTTC
.	TRBD1	TRBV6-2/TRBV6-3	13	TRBJ2-5	CASSNPGQETQYF	TGTGCCAGCTCAAATCCGGGACAGGAGACCCAGTACTTC
many	.	TRBV28	15	TRBJ2-3	CASSPPASGTDTQYF	TGTGCCAGCAGTCCCCCGGCTAGCGGCACAGATACGCAGTATTTT
.	.	TRBV6-5	16	TRBJ2-2	CASSYSPIFNTGELFF	TGTGCCAGCAGTTACTCGCCCATATTTAACACCGGGGAGCTGTTTTTT
few	TRBD2	TRBV14	18	TRBJ2-3	CASSQEVRGSGSRDTQYF	TGTGCCAGCAGCCAAGAAGTTCGCGGTAGCGGGAGCCGGGATACGCAGTATTTT
.	.	TRBV15	12	TRBJ2-2	CATQQIAGELFF	TGTGCCACCCAGCAGATCGCCGGGGAGCTGTTTTTT
few	.	TRBV28	14	TRBJ1-2	CASLAGGGFYGYTF	TGTGCCAGCCTAGCGGGGGGAGGATTCTATGGCTACACCTTC
.	TRBD1	TRBV7-8	15	TRBJ1-2	CASSPYRQGTGGYTF	TGTGCCAGCAGCCCGTACAGACAGGGTACGGGAGGCTACACCTTC
few	.	TRBV5-1	12	TRBJ2-1	CASSPWGNEQFF	TGCGCCAGCAGCCCATGGGGCAATGAGCAGTTCTTC
few	.	TRBV27	17	TRBJ2-2	CASSIPLGASNTGELFF	TGTGCCAGCAGTATCCCTCTGGGGGCATCGAACACCGGGGAGCTGTTTTTT
few	.	TRBV6-1	14	TRBJ1-3	CASQIGYTGNTIYF	TGTGCCAGCCAGATAGGGTATACTGGAAACACCATATATTTT
.	TRBD2	TRBV4-3	19	TRBJ2-3	CASSQETALGSGRANTQYF	TGCGCCAGCAGCCAAGAAACAGCCCTAGGTAGCGGGAGGGCCAATACGCAGTATTTT
few	.	TRBV29-1	13	TRBJ2-2	CSVEMGRPGELFF	TGCAGCGTTGAAATGGGTCGTCCCGGGGAGCTGTTTTTT
.	.	TRBV20-1	15	TRBJ2-3	CSARESAVLTDTQYF	TGCAGTGCTAGAGAATCGGCGGTCCTCACAGATACGCAGTATTTT
few	.	TRBV7-2	14	TRBJ2-7	CASSLSAIQVEQYF	TGTGCCAGCAGCTTATCAGCAATTCAGGTCGAGCAGTACTTC
.	.	TRBV7-9	14	TRBJ1-6	CASSLAWPNSPLHF	TGTGCCAGCAGCTTAGCATGGCCCAATTCACCCCTCCACTTT
.	.	TRBV21-1	16	TRBJ2-3	CASIMRVAGFTDTQYF	TGTGCCAGCATCATGCGGGTAGCGGGGTTCACAGATACGCAGTATTTT
many	.	TRBV18	14	TRBJ1-2	CASSFVTGEDGYTF	TGTGCCAGCTCATTCGTGACAGGAGAGGATGGCTACACCTTC
.	.	TRBV7-2	16	TRBJ1-3	CASSSQRTDSGNTIYF	TGTGCCAGCAGCTCCCAAAGGACAGACTCTGGAAACACCATATATTTT
.	TRBD2	TRBV19	12	TRBJ2-1	CASSENSGSSIF	TGTGCCAGTAGTGAAAATAGCGGGAGTTCGATCTTC
.	TRBD1	TRBV28	16	TRBJ2-7	CASSLSDRAILHEQYF	TGTGCCAGCAGTCTCTCGGACAGGGCGATACTCCACGAGCAGTACTTC
many	.	TRBV5-1	15	TRBJ2-1	CASSWTANSYNEQFF	TGCGCCAGCTCCTGGACAGCCAACTCCTACAATGAGCAGTTCTTC
.	.	TRBV12-3/TRBV12-4	13	TRBJ2-1	CASSLDSSGEQFF	TGTGCCAGCAGCCTTGACTCCTCGGGTGAGCAGTTCTTC
many	TRBD2	TRBV4-3	16	TRBJ2-1	CASSQTGTSGRREQFF	TGCGCCAGCAGCCAAACCGGGACTAGCGGGAGAAGGGAGCAGTTCTTC